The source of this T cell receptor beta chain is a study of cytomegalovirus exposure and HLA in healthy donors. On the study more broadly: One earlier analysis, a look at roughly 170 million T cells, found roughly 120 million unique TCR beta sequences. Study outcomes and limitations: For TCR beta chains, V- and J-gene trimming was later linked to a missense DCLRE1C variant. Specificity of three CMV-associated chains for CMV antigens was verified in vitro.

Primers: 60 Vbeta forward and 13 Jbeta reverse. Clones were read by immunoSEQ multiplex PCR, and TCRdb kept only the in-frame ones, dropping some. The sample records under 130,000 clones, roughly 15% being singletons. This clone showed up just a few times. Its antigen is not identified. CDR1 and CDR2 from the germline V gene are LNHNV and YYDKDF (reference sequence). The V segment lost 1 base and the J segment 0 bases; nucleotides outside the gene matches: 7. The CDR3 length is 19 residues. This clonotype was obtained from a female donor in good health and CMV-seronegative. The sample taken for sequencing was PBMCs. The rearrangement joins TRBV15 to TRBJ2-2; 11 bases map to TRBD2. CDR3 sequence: CATSRGLAGGGSNTGELFF. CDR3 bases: TGTGCCACCAGCAGAGGGCTAGCGGGGGGAGGATCGAACACCGGGGAGCTGTTTTTT.